These 14 T cell receptor beta chains were sequenced from one sample in a study of response to subunit inactivated influenza vaccine. Each CDR3 protein is one row after TCRdb ran MiXCR on the RT-PCR reads. This sample has fewer than 700,000 distinct CDR3 sequences, with over 10% found just once. This material consisted of PBMCs from blood, taken roughly 47 days after vaccination. The source of these receptors is a man aged 50 to 59 who received an inactivated influenza vaccine.

This clonotype was found a few times. V usage is TRBV12-3 or TRBV12-4 and J usage is TRBJ2-1, with D possibly TRBD1 on 7 matching bases. The CDR3 loop spans 15 amino acids. With 6 bases removed from V and 3 bases from J, the gap between germline ends came to 15 bases. CDR3 residues: CASRGGQTSYNEQFF. CDR3 nucleotides: TGTGCCAGCAGGGGGGGACAGACTAGCTACAATGAGCAGTTCTTC.

The chain has TRBV28 and TRBJ2-3; D might be TRBD2 (6 bases). The CDR3 is 14 residues long. Trimming removed 6 bases at V and 2 bases at J, with 12 bases between. Germline CDR1 is MDHEN and CDR2 is SYDVKM. The CDR3 region has the DNA TGTGCCAGCAGCTCAGCGGGTCACACAGATACGCAGTATTTT. It encodes CASSSAGHTDTQYF.

This clonotype was observed at least ten times. This sequence joins TRBV10-3 and TRBJ1-2; TRBD1 agrees at 7 bases. The junction had 2 bases not matched to a gene; V was cut back by 6 bases and J by 1 base. Germline CDR1 is ENHRY and CDR2 is SYGVKD. CDR3 length: 13 amino acids. The CDR3, as DNA: TGTGCCATCAGGGGGACAGATAACTATGGCTACACCTTC. Translation: CAIRGTDNYGYTF.

This sequence joins TRBV6-6 and TRBJ2-5; unclear D gene. The CDR3 loop spans 12 amino acids. V was shortened by 2 bases and J by 4 bases, with 5 bases between the two germline ends. CDR1 and CDR2 from the germline V gene are MNHNY and SVGAGI (reference sequence). CDR3 sequence reads: CASSYVRETQYF. The CDR3 nucleotides read TGTGCCAGCAGTTACGTTAGAGAGACCCAGTACTTC.

The chain carries TRBV4-2 and TRBJ2-3; D ambiguous. V gave up 0 bases and J gave up 5 bases, with 15 bases separating them. The CDR3 extends over 16 amino acids. Germline CDR1 is LGHNA and CDR2 is YNFKEQ. In DNA form, the CDR3 reads TGTGCCAGCAGCCAAGATGTGTCTTCGCGGCAAGATACGCAGTATTTT. Translated: CASSQDVSSRQDTQYF.

The chain is built from TRBV6-1 and TRBJ2-1; D is possibly TRBD1 (6 bases). V lost 3 bases and J 3 bases, leaving 18 bases between the germline ends. This CDR3 has 17 amino acids. CDR1 and CDR2 (germline): MNHNS, SASEGT. The CDR3 protein is CASSDPFPTGNYNEQFF. The DNA for the CDR3 is TGTGCCAGCAGTGACCCATTCCCGACAGGAAACTACAATGAGCAGTTCTTC.

This clonotype was seen a few times. The chain carries TRBV20-1 and TRBJ2-2, with 16 bases lining up with TRBD2. Unmatched junction bases numbered 11, after V lost 3 bases and J lost 7 bases. The CDR3 covers 18 residues. CDR1 is DFQATT and CDR2 is SNEGSKA in the germline V gene (reference sequence). This CDR3 is CSASSPGLAGGLIGELFF. CDR3 nucleotide sequence: TGCAGTGCTAGCTCCCCGGGACTAGCGGGAGGGCTCATCGGGGAGCTGTTTTTT.

This clonotype was detected a few times. The gene calls are TRBV4-3 and TRBJ1-2; a weak D match, TRBD1 (6 bases). The CDR3 sequence is 19 residues long. Germline V gene lookup returns CDR1 LGHNA and CDR2 YSLEER. Trimming took off 0 bases at V and 4 bases at J, with 24 bases between the two ends. The DNA for the CDR3 is TGCGCCAGCAGCCAAGAGGCCCCGGACAGCTTCTACACCTCCTATGGCTACACCTTC. As protein: CASSQEAPDSFYTSYGYTF.

The rearrangement joins TRBV6-1 to TRBJ1-1; no clear D gene. This CDR3 has 14 residues. Trimming stripped 6 bases from V and 1 base from J, with 12 bases between. Germline CDR1 MNHNS, CDR2 SASEGT. In DNA form, the CDR3 reads TGTGCCAGCAGCCACCGCCCAGGGAACACTGAAGCTTTCTTT. It translates to CASSHRPGNTEAFF.

This clonotype was seen a few times. J is TRBJ2-1 and V is TRBV5-4; D gene ambiguous. The CDR3 contains 12 residues. V gave up 3 bases and J gave up 5 bases, with 6 bases separating them. Germline-derived CDR1 and CDR2 are SGHNT and YYREEE (reference sequence). The CDR3 nucleotides read TGTGCCAGCAGCTCTATAAACAATGAGCAGTTCTTC. As protein: CASSSINNEQFF.

The chain carries TRBV20-1 and TRBJ1-2; TRBD1 aligns across 7 bases. Per the germline V gene, CDR1 is DFQATT and CDR2 is SNEGSKA (reference sequence). The CDR3 length is 13 residues. V gave up 6 bases and J gave up 8 bases; unmatched junction bases: 12. CDR3 nucleotides: TGCAGTGCGGCCGCGACAGGGTCGGGAGGCTACACCTTC. Amino acids: CSAAATGSGGYTF.

The chain couples TRBV12-3 or TRBV12-4 to TRBJ2-1; no reliable D call. V dropped 5 bases and J dropped 4 bases, with 18 bases sitting between them. CDR3 size: 16 residues. In nucleotides, the CDR3 is TGTGCCAGCAGTCCCGACGATAGCAATGGTTACAATGAGCAGTTCTTC. This gives the protein CASSPDDSNGYNEQFF.

The rearrangement joins TRBV4-3 to TRBJ1-1, with D unresolved. This CDR3 has 13 residues. Trimming shortened V by 2 bases and J by 3 bases, and 7 bases separated the two germline ends. Per germline, CDR1 LGHNA and CDR2 YSLEER. CDR3 in DNA: TGCGCCAGCAGCCAAATGAGGGACACTGAAGCTTTCTTT. Residues: CASSQMRDTEAFF.

The V gene is TRBV12-3 or TRBV12-4, the J gene TRBJ2-1; 9 nucleotides line up with TRBD1. Trimming took 3 bases from V and 9 from J; bases not matched to a gene: 9. The CDR3 totals 15 residues. For the CDR3, the DNA is TGTGCCAGCAGTTTCTCCGGGACAGGGTTACCTGAGCAGTTCTTC. Translated: CASSFSGTGLPEQFF.